The 19 T cell receptor beta chains listed next were all sequenced from one sample in a study of blood T cell repertoires in COVID-19. Clones were sequenced by immunoSEQ multiplex PCR, and TCRdb holds only the in-frame ones, with some missing. The table includes about 190,000 clones, roughly 89% detected once. Material for sequencing was peripheral blood. The receptors here all came from a woman in her seventies with COVID-19, enrolled during active disease.

This rearrangement joins TRBV28 to TRBJ1-1; the D gene is possibly TRBD1 (5 bases). Between the trimmed V and J ends, which lost 1 base and 3 bases, there was a span of 6 bases. The germline V gene encodes CDR1 MDHEN and CDR2 SYDVKM. The CDR3 loop spans 13 amino acids. The CDR3 here is CASSLSGYTEAFF. DNA of the CDR3: TGTGCCAGCAGTTTATCAGGGTACACTGAAGCTTTCTTT.

The chain recombines TRBV5-4 with TRBJ1-2; the match to TRBD1 covers 7 bases. This CDR3 has 14 amino acids. The V gene's germline CDR1 is SGHNT and CDR2 YYREEE (reference sequence). The V segment lost 3 bases and the J segment 5 bases; nucleotides outside the gene matches: 7. The CDR3 is CASSYRDRLYGYTF. DNA for the CDR3: TGTGCCAGCAGCTACCGGGACAGACTTTATGGCTACACCTTC.

The V and J genes are TRBV9 and TRBJ2-3; 10 bases line up with TRBD2. CDR3 length: 15 amino acids. From germline, CDR1 is SGDLS and CDR2 YYNGEE. Unmatched junction bases numbered 2, after V lost 0 bases and J lost 4 bases. The chain's CDR3 is CASSVDGTSADTQYF. The CDR3 coding sequence is TGTGCCAGCAGCGTAGACGGGACTAGCGCAGATACGCAGTATTTT.

CDR3 DNA sequence: TGTGCCATCAGTGAGACGGGACAGCCCTCCTACGAGCAGTACTTC. Its protein product is CAISETGQPSYEQYF. The V and J genes are TRBV10-3 and TRBJ2-7, with 7 bases fitting TRBD1. The CDR3 consists of 15 residues. CDR1 ENHRY and CDR2 SYGVKD come from the germline V gene. After removal of 2 bases from V and 0 bases from J, the junction contained 4 bases not matched to a gene.

V is TRBV5-1 and J is TRBJ1-2, with no clear D. Germline V CDR1 and CDR2: SGHRS, YFSETQ. The CDR3 has 13 residues. Between the trimmed V and J ends, which lost 0 bases and 6 bases, there was a span of 9 bases. This chain's CDR3 is CASSLGQAHGYTF. The CDR3 bases are TGCGCCAGCAGCTTGGGGCAGGCGCATGGCTACACCTTC. Based on the CDR3 plus reference TRBV5-1 and TRBJ1-2, the full variable domain is KAGVTQTPRYLIKTRGQQVTLSCSPISGHRSVSWYQQTPGQGLQFLFEYFSETQRNKGNFPGRFSGRQFSNSRSEMNVSTLELGDSALYLCASSLGQAHGYTFGSGTRLTVV.

The V and J genes are TRBV9 and TRBJ1-2, with TRBD1 as a possible D gene (5 bases). CDR3 length: 14 amino acids. CDR1 is SGDLS and CDR2 is YYNGEE in the germline V gene. The V and J ends lost 4 bases and 4 bases respectively, with 14 bases between them. This chain's CDR3 is CASSQTAGPYGYTF. CDR3 DNA: TGTGCCAGCAGCCAGACAGCGGGGCCCTATGGCTACACCTTC.

The chain links TRBV6-5 to TRBJ2-1; TRBD2 matches at 11 bases. With V trimmed by 6 bases and J by 5 bases, 6 bases remained unmatched. Germline loops: CDR1 MNHEY, CDR2 SVGAGI. The CDR3 is 15 residues long. The DNA of the CDR3 is TGTGCCAGCAGCAACAAGGGACTAGCGGACAATGAGCAGTTCTTC. Protein: CASSNKGLADNEQFF.

The chain recombines TRBV5-1 with TRBJ1-1; TRBD1 might be the D (5 bases). Between the trimmed V and J ends, which lost 4 bases and 1 base, there was a span of 8 bases. CDR1 SGHRS and CDR2 YFSETQ come from the germline V gene. CDR3 length: 13 residues. CDR3 amino acids: CASSAQENTEAFF. CDR3 DNA: TGCGCCAGCAGCGCACAGGAGAACACTGAAGCTTTCTTT.

This chain connects TRBV5-5 to TRBJ1-5, with 7 bases fitting TRBD1. This CDR3 comprises 16 residues. From germline, CDR1 is SGHKS and CDR2 YYEKEE (reference sequence). V was pared by 4 bases and J by 1 base, with 8 bases of the junction left unmatched. This CDR3 is CASSPVGTVSNQPQHF. The CDR3 DNA follows: TGTGCCAGCAGCCCGGTTGGGACAGTAAGCAATCAGCCCCAGCATTTT. Variable domain in full (rest from reference TRBV5-5 and TRBJ1-5): DAGVTQSPTHLIKTRGQQVTLRCSPISGHKSVSWYQQVLGQGPQFIFQYYEKEERGRGNFPDRFSARQFPNYSSELNVNALLLGDSALYLCASSPVGTVSNQPQHFGDGTRLSIL.

This chain connects TRBV9 to TRBJ1-2; the match to TRBD1 covers 10 bases. The germline CDR1 and CDR2 sequences are SGDLS and YYNGEE. This CDR3 region has 14 residues. The trim removed 4 bases at V and 4 bases at J, leaving 4 bases unmatched. CDR3 loop: CASSIGQGGYGYTF. The CDR3 nucleotides are TGTGCCAGCAGCATTGGACAGGGGGGCTATGGCTACACCTTC.

This chain links TRBV20-1 with TRBJ2-5, with 8 bases fitting TRBD1. CDR3 length: 11 amino acids. The junction had 0 bases not matched to a gene; V was cut back by 5 bases and J by 4 bases. Germline-derived CDR1 and CDR2 are DFQATT and SNEGSKA (reference sequence). CDR3 loop: CSAGQGETQYF. The CDR3 coding sequence is TGCAGTGCTGGACAGGGAGAGACCCAGTACTTC.

The chain combines TRBV15 with TRBJ1-2, with a possible D match to TRBD1 (5 bases). CDR3 size: 15 residues. Deletions cut 1 base from V and 5 bases from J, with 14 bases between. Germline-derived CDR1 and CDR2 are LNHNV and YYDKDF (reference sequence). CDR3 region: CATSRGSVGRYGYTF. DNA of the CDR3: TGTGCCACCAGCAGAGGGTCGGTGGGGCGTTATGGCTACACCTTC.

This sequence joins TRBV14 and TRBJ1-6, with TRBD1 matching 8 bases. This CDR3 has 15 residues. The V gene end was trimmed by 1 base and the J gene end by 7 bases; junction bases not matched to a gene: 3. The V gene's germline CDR1 is SGHDN and CDR2 FVKESK. DNA of the CDR3: TGTGCCAGCAGCCAAGGTACAGGGGGGAATTCACCCCTCCACTTT. Translation: CASSQGTGGNSPLHF.

CDR3 region: CASSPPLQGETQYF. The CDR3 DNA reads TGTGCCAGCAGTCCTCCCCTGCAGGGCGAGACCCAGTACTTC. The chain combines TRBV6-5 with TRBJ2-5; tentative D call: TRBD1 (5 bases). V was shortened by 5 bases and J by 5 bases, with 15 bases between the two germline ends. This CDR3 region has 14 residues. CDR1 is MNHEY and CDR2 is SVGAGI in the germline V gene.

This clone qualifies as medium-sized. The chain employs TRBV4-1 and TRBJ1-6; possible D gene TRBD1, 5 bases. Germline CDR1 MGHRA, CDR2 YSYEKL. This CDR3 has 18 residues. V was clipped by 4 bases and J by 6 bases, with 22 bases between them. The CDR3: CASSPKVTGLLSNSPLHF. The CDR3 DNA reads TGCGCCAGCAGCCCGAAGGTTACAGGATTACTTAGTAATTCACCCCTCCACTTT.

The genes are TRBV7-6 and TRBJ1-1; perhaps TRBD1 as D (5 bases). The CDR3 covers 15 residues. CDR1 and CDR2 from the germline V gene are SGHVS and FNYEAQ. V gave up 5 bases and J gave up 6 bases, with 19 bases separating them. DNA of the CDR3: TGTGCCAGCAGCAGCGGGGGGGTGTACAGCCCTGAAGCTTTCTTT. It specifies CASSSGGVYSPEAFF.

The V and J genes are TRBV11-2 and TRBJ1-2, with a possible D match to TRBD1 (6 bases). Trimming stripped 5 bases from V and 5 bases from J, with 18 bases between. CDR3 length: 15 residues. CDR1 and CDR2 from the germline V gene are SGHAT and FQNNGV. CDR3 sequence: CASSQGVGDKYGYTF. The CDR3 DNA follows: TGTGCCAGCAGCCAAGGGGTAGGGGACAAATATGGCTACACCTTC.

V gene TRBV24-1 combines with J gene TRBJ2-2, with TRBD1 matching 9 bases. This CDR3 is built from 17 residues. Unmatched junction bases numbered 7, after V lost 4 bases and J lost 2 bases. Germline loops: CDR1 KGHDR, CDR2 SFDVKD. The CDR3 DNA is TGTGCCACCAGTGACCCGATGGGACAGGGAAACACCGGGGAGCTGTTTTTT. Protein: CATSDPMGQGNTGELFF.

This clone was seen only once. This is likely a read error, given that the CDR3 carries no conserved phenylalanine or tryptophan at its end. No DNA is shown, since the ends of the CDR3 on it are uncertain; the CDR3 is the one TCRdb lists. The chain combines TRBV27 with TRBJ2-4; the DNA was not compared with TRBD1, the D call given in the table. CDR1 and CDR2 from the germline V gene are MNHEY and SMNVEV (reference sequence). Counting both end residues, the CDR3 totals 14 amino acids. CDR3 sequence reads: CATKSYPQTGQVFY.